This T cell receptor beta chain is from a study of blood T cell repertoires in COVID-19. In the study overall: PBMCs, B-cell-depleted T cells, or T cells provided the cDNA or gDNA that made up the material.

V dropped 0 bases and J dropped 2; count of bases not matched to a gene: 10. Germline-derived CDR1 and CDR2 are MNHNS and SASEGT. The CDR3 extends over 18 amino acids. Only in-frame clones appear in the TCRdb table, and some are missing; sequencing was by immunoSEQ multiplex PCR. The sample carries almost 50,000 clones, around 79% recorded once. Sample: peripheral blood. V is TRBV6-1 and J is TRBJ2-3; TRBD2 matches 8 bases. This TCR came from a man in his 70s with acute or convalescent COVID-19. The CDR3 sequence: CASSEAAGRGASTDTQYF. Written as DNA, the CDR3 is TGTGCCAGCAGTGAAGCGGCTGGGCGGGGGGCCTCCACAGATACGCAGTATTTT.